This entry concerns a single T cell receptor (beta chain). Original handling: Nucleated cell counts were estimated from reference gene primer amplification. Produced via immunoSEQ multiplex PCR; TCRdb's table is partial and in-frame only. The V and J calls and clone size are taken from that table; D and trimming were inferred from the DNA. Of about 140,000 clones listed, about nine tenths are singletons. Trimming cost V 0 bases and J 7 bases, with 16 bases left between them. CDR1 is SGHRS, CDR2 YFSETQ, per germline. This CDR3 contains 15 residues. These data are taken from a study of blood T cell repertoires in COVID-19. At the level of the study: Acute and convalescent COVID-19 samples came from the United States, Italy and Spain. PBMCs, B-cell-depleted T cells, or T cells were the source of the cDNA or gDNA that made up the material.

The J gene is TRBJ1-2, the V gene TRBV5-1; a possible D gene is TRBD1 (6 bases). The sample comprised peripheral blood. This sequence was found in a woman of 80 years or more with acute or convalescent COVID-19. Here the CDR3 DNA reads TGCGCCAGCAGCTTGGAAGTAGGACAGTTTTCTGGCTACACCTTC. Encoded protein: CASSLEVGQFSGYTF.